Reported below is one TCR beta chain. These data come from a study of T cells after somatic rescue of genetic block. Measured with immunoSEQ multiplex PCR; TCRdb has only the in-frame clones, and not every one. The data show 65,000 to 70,000 clones, around 90% seen once. Germline V lookup: CDR1 LNHDA, CDR2 SQIVND (reference sequence). CDR3 length: 14 amino acids. V lost 5 bases and J 3 bases, leaving 14 bases between the germline ends. The chain has TRBV19 and TRBJ2-7; possible D gene TRBD2, 5 bases. This clonotype was sampled from a middle-aged man. The sample comprised peripheral blood mononuclear cells (PBMCs). For the CDR3, the DNA is TGTGCCAGTAGTGGCCATAGCGATCGCTACGAGCAGTACTTC. Amino acids: CASSGHSDRYEQYF.